This T cell receptor (beta chain) emerged from a study of blood T cell repertoires in COVID-19. Overall study context: Sample material is recorded as cDNA or gDNA derived from T cells, B-cell-depleted T cells, or PBMCs.

Source study methods: Counts of nucleated cells, estimated from reference gene primer amplification, were obtained. Sequencing used immunoSEQ multiplex PCR; TCRdb keeps in-frame clones, though not all of them. For V, J and clone size, that table is used; D and trimming come from the DNA. Of over 250,000 clones in the sample, approximately 88% are singletons; the top ten hold less than 2.5%. CDR3 length: 15 residues. In germline, CDR1 is MGHRA, CDR2 YSYEKL. The V and J ends lost 1 base and 2 bases, in that order; junction bases with no gene match: 4. V gene TRBV4-1 combines with J gene TRBJ1-2; 7 positions match TRBD1. The clonotype comes from a man aged 50 or older with acute or convalescent COVID-19. The sample was peripheral blood. Written as DNA, the CDR3 is TGCGCCAGCAGCCAAGGACCACAGGGGAACTATGGCTACACCTTC. Its translation is CASSQGPQGNYGYTF.